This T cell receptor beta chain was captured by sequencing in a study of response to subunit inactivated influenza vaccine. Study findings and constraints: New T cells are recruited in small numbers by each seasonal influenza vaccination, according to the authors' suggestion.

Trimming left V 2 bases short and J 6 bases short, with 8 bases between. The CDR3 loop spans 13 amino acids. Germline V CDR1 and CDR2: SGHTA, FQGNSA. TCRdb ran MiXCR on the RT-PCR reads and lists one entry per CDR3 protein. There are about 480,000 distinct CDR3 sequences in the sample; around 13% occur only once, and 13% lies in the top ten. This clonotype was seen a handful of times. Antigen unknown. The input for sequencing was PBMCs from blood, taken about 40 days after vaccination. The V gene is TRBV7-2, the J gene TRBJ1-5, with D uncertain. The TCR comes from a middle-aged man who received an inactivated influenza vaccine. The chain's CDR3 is CASSLSGSQPQHF. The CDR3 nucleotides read TGTGCCAGCAGCTTATCAGGCAGTCAGCCCCAGCATTTT. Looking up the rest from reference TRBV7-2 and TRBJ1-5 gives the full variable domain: GAGVSQSPSNKVTEKGKDVELRCDPISGHTALYWYRQSLGQGLEFLIYFQGNSAPDKSGLPSDRFSAERTGGSVSTLTIQRTQQEDSAVYLCASSLSGSQPQHFGDGTRLSIL.